This T cell receptor beta chain was recorded in a study of T-cell reconstitution after alpha-beta-depleted transplantation in children. General study results and limits: Several hundred expanded graft clones reportedly supplied alpha-beta T cells about two months after transplant. A year had passed since transplant, and T-cell counts and diversity by then came mostly from newly produced T cells. High day-60 TCRbeta diversity in some patients came from surviving recipient T cells and thymic progenitors.

As to this clonotype: Antigen unknown.

The CDR3 is made up of 14 amino acids. Deletions cut 0 bases from V and 2 bases from J, with 8 bases between. Looked up from germline, CDR1 is LGHNA and CDR2 is YSLEER. Library preparation (for TCRbeta) was performed with unique molecular identifiers. One entry per CDR3 protein results from TCRdb running MiXCR on the PCR reads. The sample consists of about 600,000 distinct CDR3 sequences, about 21% of them appearing once. Source: PBMCs, mostly from graft donor cells, taken 360 days after TCRalphabeta/CD19-depleted stem cell transplant. This receptor was taken from a boy younger than two who had a stem cell transplant for acute myeloid leukemia, so the T cells may come from the graft donor. V gene TRBV4-3 combines with J gene TRBJ2-7; D gene unclear. CDR3 DNA: TGCGCCAGCAGCCAAGAAAGAACAGCCTACGAGCAGTACTTC. It yields the protein CASSQERTAYEQYF.